What follows is one TCR beta chain and its context. The Seattle patients joined while their infection was active and were tracked longitudinally afterward. TCRdb keeps only in-frame clones here, not all; method: immunoSEQ multiplex PCR. The sample contains approximately 200,000 clones, around 80% of which appear only once. The data stem from a study of blood T cell repertoires in COVID-19. Study overall: Samples representing acute and convalescent COVID-19 were sourced from the United States, Italy and Spain. PBMCs, B-cell-depleted T cells, or T cells were the source of the cDNA or gDNA that made up the material.

Germline CDR1 reads MNHNY; CDR2 reads SVGAGI (reference sequence). V lost 5 bases and J lost 5, with 12 bases in between. This CDR3 spans 13 amino acids. Sequencing was performed on peripheral blood. The rearrangement joins TRBV6-6 to TRBJ1-1; D is possibly TRBD1 (5 bases). The receptor was isolated from a woman of 80 years or more with COVID-19, enrolled during active disease. The CDR3 DNA reads as TGTGCCAGCAGTCGTACACCAGGGACTGAAGCTTTCTTT. This codes for CASSRTPGTEAFF.